The rows below give T cell receptor beta chains drawn from one sample of a study of CD8 T cells in ankylosing spondylitis. TCRdb fed the 5' RACE reads into MiXCR, producing one record per CDR3 protein. The sample holds under 9,000 distinct CDR3 sequences, roughly 7.7% seen once. The specimen sequenced was blood, either unsorted or a sorted T cell fraction (not recorded which). These receptors were obtained from a male donor with ankylosing spondylitis or in good health (not recorded which). Each CDR3 is given with its conserved first and last residue. Fields, in order: V gene, CDR3 protein.

V: TRBV9
CDR3: CASSSAGDNSPLHF

V: TRBV9
CDR3: CASSPRGGWETQYF

V: TRBV9
CDR3: CASSPSISHNEQFF

V: TRBV14
CDR3: CASMGAQPQHF

V: TRBV9
CDR3: CASSVARHLSVNEQFF

V: TRBV9
CDR3: CASTPTVTTDTQYF

V: TRBV9
CDR3: CASGISAGELFF

V: TRBV9
CDR3: CASSPPVQRGGNEQFF

V: TRBV9
CDR3: CASSVGTSAGELFF

V: TRBV9
CDR3: CASSDGTSNYNEQFF

V: TRBV9
CDR3: CASRDDMSSGGYTF

V: TRBV9
CDR3: CASSVGRESYGYTF

V: TRBV9
CDR3: CASSAEGLAQLNTEAFF

V: TRBV9
CDR3: CASSPWGAANEKLFF

V: TRBV9
CDR3: CASSASIAGATGELFF

V: TRBV9
CDR3: CASSLNSGANVLTF

V: TRBV9
CDR3: CATGRAGELFF

V: TRBV9
CDR3: CASSASGTGIADTQYF

V: TRBV9
CDR3: CASSAEQRNYGYTF

V: TRBV9
CDR3: CASSVAGTSVSDTQYF

V: TRBV9
CDR3: CASSDPGQGTDTQYF

V: TRBV9
CDR3: CASSTNLRGGRETQYF

V: TRBV9
CDR3: CASSVGIGVSYNEQFF

V: TRBV9
CDR3: CASSGGGLNYNEQFF

V: TRBV9
CDR3: CASSVSGGFTGELFF

V: TRBV9
CDR3: CASSDGGGSYNEQFF

V: TRBV9
CDR3: CASSVDTGQPQHF

V: TRBV9
CDR3: CASSLSGSSYNEQFF

V: TRBV9
CDR3: CASSPTGNTEAFF

V: TRBV9
CDR3: CASSWTGGVGETQYF

V: TRBV9
CDR3: CASSVDRADTEAFF

V: TRBV9
CDR3: CASSGVLAGGHNEQFF

V: TRBV9
CDR3: CASSLRGADTQYF

V: TRBV9
CDR3: CASSPDQYGYTF

V: TRBV9
CDR3: CASSVGASQTDTQYF

V: TRBV9
CDR3: CASSVSGGSNNEQFF

V: TRBV9
CDR3: CASSAGDTASSPLHF

V: TRBV12-3/TRBV12-4
CDR3: CASSQGGAAFF

V: TRBV9
CDR3: CASSAQAGTAADTQYF

V: TRBV9
CDR3: CASSVKADGDTEAFF

V: TRBV9
CDR3: CASSPLGLAGAITDTQYF

V: TRBV9
CDR3: CASSVGGGLSTDTQYF

V: TRBV9
CDR3: CASSVGWGLKNIQYF

V: TRBV9
CDR3: CASSPSPGTSGGPRETQYF

V: TRBV9
CDR3: CASSVARGAQGDTQYF

V: TRBV9
CDR3: CASSPLADTQYF

V: TRBV9
CDR3: CASSVELIDEQFF

V: TRBV9
CDR3: CASSGQGSAGELFF

V: TRBV9
CDR3: CASSVGDRIPGYTF

V: TRBV9
CDR3: CASSVSSLGGKVPDTQYF

V: TRBV9
CDR3: CASSSGPGRTSEQFF

V: TRBV9
CDR3: CASSGVRTGGNEKLFF

V: TRBV9
CDR3: CASNPGRERVETQYF

V: TRBV9
CDR3: CASSVPGQGADTGELFF